One and the same sample provided the 14 T cell receptor beta chains below, sequenced in a study of blood T cell repertoires in COVID-19. The protocol was immunoSEQ multiplex PCR, while the TCRdb copy is restricted to in-frame clones and leaves out a portion. The data contain approximately 67,000 clones, around 87% of them singletons. The sequencing input was peripheral blood. The origin of the receptors is a man over 45 with active COVID-19.

The chain recombines TRBV7-8 with TRBJ1-5, with a tentative D call TRBD1 (5 bases). In germline, CDR1 is SGHVS, CDR2 FQNEAQ. The CDR3 sequence is 15 residues long. V was shortened by 5 bases and J by 6 bases, with 17 bases between the two germline ends. The chain's CDR3 is CASSESVRGVQPQHF. The CDR3 coding sequence is TGTGCCAGCAGCGAGTCCGTTAGGGGCGTTCAGCCCCAGCATTTT.

This chain joins TRBV30 and TRBJ1-2; D call uncertain. V lost 0 bases, J lost 8 bases, and 25 bases lay in between. Germline assignment: CDR1 GTSNPN and CDR2 SVGIG (reference sequence). This CDR3 has 17 amino acids. The CDR3 reads CAWSVGPTGLSPRGYTF. Here the CDR3 DNA reads TGTGCCTGGAGTGTCGGCCCCACCGGACTGTCCCCGAGGGGCTACACCTTC. Together with reference TRBV30 and TRBJ1-2, the CDR3 gives the full variable domain: SQTIHQWPATLVQPVGSPLSLECTVEGTSNPNLYWYRQAAGRGLQLLFYSVGIGQISSEVPQNLSASRPQDRQFILSSKKLLLSDSGFYLCAWSVGPTGLSPRGYTFGSGTRLTVV.

The chain recombines TRBV19 with TRBJ2-2; TRBD1 might be the D (5 bases). The CDR3 has 14 amino acids. The V gene lost 7 bases and the J gene lost 1 base, with 10 bases spanning the gap. Germline CDR1 reads LNHDA; CDR2 reads SQIVND (reference sequence). The CDR3 protein is CASKGQGNTGELFF. The CDR3 DNA reads TGTGCCAGTAAGGGTCAGGGGAACACCGGGGAGCTGTTTTTT.

The genes are TRBV4-1 and TRBJ1-1; 7 nucleotides agree with TRBD1. Germline lookup yields CDR1 MGHRA and CDR2 YSYEKL. The length of the CDR3 is 14 residues. The V and J ends lost 0 bases and 5 bases, in that order; junction bases with no gene match: 3. The CDR3 reads CASSQDTGVTEAFF. The CDR3, as DNA: TGCGCCAGCAGCCAAGATACAGGGGTGACTGAAGCTTTCTTT.

For the CDR3, the DNA is TGTGCCAGCAGCTTGGCCCCACTAGCGGGAGAGCAGTTCTTC. Translated: CASSLAPLAGEQFF. The chain employs TRBV5-6 and TRBJ2-1, with TRBD2 matching 10 bases. V lost 0 bases and J lost 10; bases outside the gene matches: 4. The germline V gene has CDR1 SGHDT and CDR2 YYEEEE. The CDR3 loop spans 14 amino acids.

The chain carries TRBV7-2 and TRBJ1-5; 7 nucleotides match TRBD1. Germline values: CDR1 SGHTA, CDR2 FQGNSA. CDR3 size: 13 residues. The V gene end was trimmed by 1 base and the J gene end by 8 bases; junction bases not matched to a gene: 2. This chain's CDR3 is CASSLDRGKPQHF. The CDR3 bases are TGTGCCAGCAGCTTAGACAGGGGTAAGCCCCAGCATTTT.

This clone was detected a few times. V usage is TRBV11-2 and J usage is TRBJ1-1; 7 nucleotides match TRBD1. CDR1 is SGHAT, CDR2 FQNNGV, per germline. Losses at the gene ends were 4 bases for V and 0 bases for J; bases not matched to a gene: 5. This CDR3 region has 15 residues. DNA for the CDR3: TGTGCCAGCAGCTCCTTACAGGGGCTGAACACTGAAGCTTTCTTT. Its protein is CASSSLQGLNTEAFF.

This chain joins TRBV4-1 and TRBJ2-5; 8 bases are a match to TRBD2. The CDR3 is made up of 16 amino acids. V lost 1 base to trimming and J lost 5 bases; unmatched junction nucleotides: 9. The germline V gene encodes CDR1 MGHRA and CDR2 YSYEKL. CDR3 nucleotide sequence: TGCGCCAGCAGCCAAGGTAGCGGGGCCCCCGGGGAGACCCAGTACTTC. As protein: CASSQGSGAPGETQYF.

In nucleotides, the CDR3 is TGTGCCAGCAGTTTCGTGCAGGGCGCCTATGGCTACACCTTC. This encodes CASSFVQGAYGYTF. The rearrangement uses TRBV27 and TRBJ1-2; perhaps TRBD1 as D (5 bases). Trimming removed 3 bases from V and 4 bases from J, with 12 bases in between. CDR1 is MNHEY and CDR2 is SMNVEV in the germline V gene (reference sequence). This CDR3 is 14 amino acids long.

The chain joins TRBV28 to TRBJ2-7; 8 nucleotides align to TRBD1. Germline V lookup: CDR1 MDHEN, CDR2 SYDVKM. The trim removed 5 bases at V and 4 bases at J, leaving 10 bases unmatched. The CDR3 contains 15 residues. Here the CDR3 reads CASSPQTGAGYEQYF. DNA of the CDR3: TGTGCCAGCAGTCCCCAGACAGGGGCCGGGTACGAGCAGTACTTC.

V gene TRBV21-1 combines with J gene TRBJ2-1; the D segment call TRBD2 is taken from the table without a DNA check. TRBV21-1 counts as a pseudogene. The CDR3 spans 20 residues. The CDR3 loop reads CASSKARELAGLGTYNEQFF. CDR3 nucleotides: TGTGCCAGCAGCAAAGCGCGTGAACTAGCGGGCCTCGGGACCTACAATGAGCAGTTCTTC.

The J gene is TRBJ2-7, the V gene TRBV27; 8 nucleotides match TRBD1. In germline, CDR1 is MNHEY, CDR2 SMNVEV (reference sequence). J was trimmed by 4 bases and V by 4 bases; bases with no gene match: 9. This CDR3 is built from 15 residues. The CDR3 nucleotides read TGTGCCAGCAGTTGGGCCGGACAGGGTCGATACGAGCAGTACTTC. Translating it yields CASSWAGQGRYEQYF.

The chain uses TRBV9 and TRBJ2-6; TRBD2 is a possible D gene (7 bases). Germline V gene sequence: CDR1 SGDLS, CDR2 YYNGEE. Deletions cut 2 bases from V and 0 bases from J, with 21 bases between. The CDR3 consists of 20 residues. The CDR3 sequence is CASSVAWGGAGLSGANVLTF. The CDR3 DNA is TGTGCCAGCAGCGTCGCATGGGGGGGCGCGGGTCTCTCTGGGGCCAACGTCCTGACTTTC.

The J gene is TRBJ1-2, the V gene TRBV19; no definite D call. The V gene's germline CDR1 is LNHDA and CDR2 SQIVND (reference sequence). This CDR3 is 15 amino acids long. The V and J ends lost 7 bases and 5 bases respectively, with 20 bases between them. CDR3 region: CASTPGLEGGYGYTF. CDR3 DNA sequence: TGTGCCAGTACCCCCGGTTTAGAGGGCGGGTATGGCTACACCTTC. The entire variable domain, with the rest obtained from reference TRBV19 and TRBJ1-2, is as follows: DGGITQSPKYLFRKEGQNVTLSCEQNLNHDAMYWYRQDPGQGLRLIYYSQIVNDFQKGDIAEGYSVSREKKESFPLTVTSAQKNPTAFYLCASTPGLEGGYGYTFGSGTRLTVV.